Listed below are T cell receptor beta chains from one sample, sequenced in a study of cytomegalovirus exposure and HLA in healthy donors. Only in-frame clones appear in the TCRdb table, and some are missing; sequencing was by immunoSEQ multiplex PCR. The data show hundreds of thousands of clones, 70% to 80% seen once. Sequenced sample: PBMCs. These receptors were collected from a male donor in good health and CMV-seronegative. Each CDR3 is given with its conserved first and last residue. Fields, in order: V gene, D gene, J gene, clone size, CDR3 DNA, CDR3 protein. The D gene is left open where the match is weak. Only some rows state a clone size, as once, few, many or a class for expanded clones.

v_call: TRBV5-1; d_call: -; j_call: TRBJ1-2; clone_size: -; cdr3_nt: TGCGCCAGCAGCTTCAGGCAGGGTGACTATGGCTACACCTTC; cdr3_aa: CASSFRQGDYGYTF
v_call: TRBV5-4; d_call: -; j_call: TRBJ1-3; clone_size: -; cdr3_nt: TGTGCCAGCAGCTTTGGCAGCTCTGGAAACACCATATATTTT; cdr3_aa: CASSFGSSGNTIYF
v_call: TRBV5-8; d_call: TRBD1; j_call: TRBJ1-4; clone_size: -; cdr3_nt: TGTGCCAGCAGCTCTCGTAACGACAGGGGCCCTAATGAAAAACTGTTTTTT; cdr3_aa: CASSSRNDRGPNEKLFF
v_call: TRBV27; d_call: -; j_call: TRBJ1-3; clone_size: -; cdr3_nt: TGTGCCAGCAGTTTAGCAGGGAAAGGAAACACCATATATTTT; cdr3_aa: CASSLAGKGNTIYF
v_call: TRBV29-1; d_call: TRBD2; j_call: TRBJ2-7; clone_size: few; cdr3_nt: TGCAGCGTTGAAACTAGCGGGATATACGAGCAGTACTTC; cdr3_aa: CSVETSGIYEQYF
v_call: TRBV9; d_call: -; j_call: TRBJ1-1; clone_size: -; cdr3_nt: TGTGCCAGTAACAACAGGCTGAACACTGAAGCTTTCTTT; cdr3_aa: CASNNRLNTEAFF
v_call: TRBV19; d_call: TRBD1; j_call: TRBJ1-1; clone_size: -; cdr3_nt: TGTGCCAGTAGTACGACCCGGACAGGGGAGAACACTGAAGCTTTCTTT; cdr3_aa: CASSTTRTGENTEAFF
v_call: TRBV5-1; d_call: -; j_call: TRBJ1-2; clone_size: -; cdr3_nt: TGCGCCAGCAGCTTGGAGGTCGAGACGGAGGGCTACACCTTC; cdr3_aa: CASSLEVETEGYTF
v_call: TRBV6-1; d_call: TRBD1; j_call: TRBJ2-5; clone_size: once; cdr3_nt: TGTGCCAGCAGTGGAGGGGGACAGCCAGGGGGGACCCAGTACTTC; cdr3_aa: CASSGGGQPGGTQYF
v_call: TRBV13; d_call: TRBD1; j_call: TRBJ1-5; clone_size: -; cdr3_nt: TGTGCCAGCAGCTCATACAGGGGAAATCAGCCCCAGCATTTT; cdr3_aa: CASSSYRGNQPQHF
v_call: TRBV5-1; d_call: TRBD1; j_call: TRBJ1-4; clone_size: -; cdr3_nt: TGCGCCAGCAGACCGAGTCGCCAGGGGGCGGAAAAACTGTTTTTT; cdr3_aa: CASRPSRQGAEKLFF
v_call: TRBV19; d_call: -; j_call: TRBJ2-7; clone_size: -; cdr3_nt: TGTGCCAGTAGTGTCGACAGATCAAGAACCTACGAGCAGTACTTC; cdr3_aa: CASSVDRSRTYEQYF
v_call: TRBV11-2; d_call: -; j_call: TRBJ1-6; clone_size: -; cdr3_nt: TGTGCCAGCAGCTTAACAGACGGCCATTCACCCCTCCACTTT; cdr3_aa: CASSLTDGHSPLHF
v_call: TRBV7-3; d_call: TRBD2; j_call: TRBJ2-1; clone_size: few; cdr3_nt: TGTGCCAGCCAAGTTTTCGCGGGAGGGTACAATGAGCAGTTCTTC; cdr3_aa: CASQVFAGGYNEQFF
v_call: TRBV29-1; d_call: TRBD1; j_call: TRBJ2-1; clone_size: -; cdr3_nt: TGCAGCGCCTGGGGGAACCGGGACAGGACCAATGAGCAGTTCTTC; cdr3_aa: CSAWGNRDRTNEQFF
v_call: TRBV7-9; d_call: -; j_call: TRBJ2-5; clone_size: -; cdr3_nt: TGTGCCAGCAGCAGACTAGAAGAGACCCAGTACTTC; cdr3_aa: CASSRLEETQYF
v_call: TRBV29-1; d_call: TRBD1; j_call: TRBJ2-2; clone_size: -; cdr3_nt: TGCAGCGTGCAATCAATGACAGGGCTTTCGAACACCGGGGAGCTGTTTTTT; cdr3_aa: CSVQSMTGLSNTGELFF
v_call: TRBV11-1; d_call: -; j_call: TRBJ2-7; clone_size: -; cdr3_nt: TGTGCCAGCAGCTCATCCTACGAGCAGTACTTC; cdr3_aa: CASSSSYEQYF
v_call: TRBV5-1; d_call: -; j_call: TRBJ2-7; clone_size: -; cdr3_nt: TGCGCCAGCAGCTTGACGGGAGCCGGAGGGGAGCAGTACTTC; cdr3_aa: CASSLTGAGGEQYF
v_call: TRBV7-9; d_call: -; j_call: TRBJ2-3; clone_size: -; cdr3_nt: TGTGCCAGCAGCTCACAGGGAGATACGCAGTATTTT; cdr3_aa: CASSSQGDTQYF
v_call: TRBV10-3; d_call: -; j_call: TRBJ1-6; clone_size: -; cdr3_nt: TGTGCCATCAGTGAGGAGTATAATTCACCCCTCCACTTT; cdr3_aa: CAISEEYNSPLHF
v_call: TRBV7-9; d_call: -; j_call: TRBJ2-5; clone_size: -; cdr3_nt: TGTGCCAGCAGCTTAGTGCGGCAAGAGACCCAGTACTTC; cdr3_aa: CASSLVRQETQYF
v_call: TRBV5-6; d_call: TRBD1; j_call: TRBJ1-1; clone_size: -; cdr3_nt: TGTGCCAGCAGTACACAGGGGGTGAACACTGAAGCTTTCTTT; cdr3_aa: CASSTQGVNTEAFF
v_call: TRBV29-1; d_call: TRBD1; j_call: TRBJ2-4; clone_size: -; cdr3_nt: TGCAGCGTCCCCGCGGACAGGGTAGCCAAAAACATTCAGTACTTC; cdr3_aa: CSVPADRVAKNIQYF
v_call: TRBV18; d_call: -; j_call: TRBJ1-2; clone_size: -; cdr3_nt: TGTGCCAGCTCACGGGAGACACCGCCGAACTATGGCTACACCTTC; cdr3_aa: CASSRETPPNYGYTF
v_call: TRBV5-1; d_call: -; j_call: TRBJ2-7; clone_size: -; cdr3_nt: TGCGCCAGCAGCGTGGAGACAGGATACGAGCAGTACTTC; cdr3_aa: CASSVETGYEQYF
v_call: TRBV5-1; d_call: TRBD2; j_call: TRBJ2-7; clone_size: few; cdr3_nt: TGCGCCAGCAGCTTGGAACTAGCGGGAGTTCCTAAAACCTACGAGCAGTACTTC; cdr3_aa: CASSLELAGVPKTYEQYF
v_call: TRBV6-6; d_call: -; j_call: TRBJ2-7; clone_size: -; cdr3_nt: TGTGCCAGCAGTCGGACAGACTACGAGCAGTACTTC; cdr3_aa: CASSRTDYEQYF
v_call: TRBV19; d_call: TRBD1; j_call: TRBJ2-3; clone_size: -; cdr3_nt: TGTGCCAGTACCCTGACAGGGGCTAACACAGATACGCAGTATTTT; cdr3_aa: CASTLTGANTDTQYF
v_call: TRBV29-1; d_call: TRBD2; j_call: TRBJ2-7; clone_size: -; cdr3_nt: TGCAGCGTTCGCGCGACTAGCGGGAGCCTCGACGAGCAGTACTTC; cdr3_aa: CSVRATSGSLDEQYF
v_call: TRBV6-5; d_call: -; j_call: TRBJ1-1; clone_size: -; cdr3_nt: TGTGCCAGCAGTTACTCGTGGGGGGTAGCTTTCTTT; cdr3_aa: CASSYSWGVAFF
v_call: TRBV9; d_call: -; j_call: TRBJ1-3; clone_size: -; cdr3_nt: TGTGCCAGCAGCGTAGAAGGGGCAGGAAACACCATATATTTT; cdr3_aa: CASSVEGAGNTIYF
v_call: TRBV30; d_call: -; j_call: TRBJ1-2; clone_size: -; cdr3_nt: TGTGCCTGGACCCCAGGGGCGTACGGCTACACCTTC; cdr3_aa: CAWTPGAYGYTF
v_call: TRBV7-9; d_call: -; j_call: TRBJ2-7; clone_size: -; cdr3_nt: TGTGCCAGCAGCCGAGGGCCGTACTACGAGCAGTACTTC; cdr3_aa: CASSRGPYYEQYF
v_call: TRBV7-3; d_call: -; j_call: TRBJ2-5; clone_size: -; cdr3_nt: TGTGCCAGCAGCAAGGAGGGGAAGACCCAGTACTTC; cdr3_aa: CASSKEGKTQYF
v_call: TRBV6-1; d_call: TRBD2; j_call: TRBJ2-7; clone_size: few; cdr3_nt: TGTGCCAGCACGAAGCGGGAGGGAACATACGAGCAGTACTTC; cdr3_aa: CASTKREGTYEQYF
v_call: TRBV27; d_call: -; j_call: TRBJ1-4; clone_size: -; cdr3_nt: TGTGCCAGCAGTTTCTCTCGCAGGGGTAATGAAAAACTGTTTTTT; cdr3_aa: CASSFSRRGNEKLFF
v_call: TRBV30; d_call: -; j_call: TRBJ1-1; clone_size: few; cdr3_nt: TGTGCCTGGAGTGACAGTGAAGCTTTCTTT; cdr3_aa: CAWSDSEAFF
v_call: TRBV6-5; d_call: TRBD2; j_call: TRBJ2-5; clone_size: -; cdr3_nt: TGTGCCAGCAGCCCTAGACTAGCGGCACAAGAGACCCAGTACTTC; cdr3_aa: CASSPRLAAQETQYF
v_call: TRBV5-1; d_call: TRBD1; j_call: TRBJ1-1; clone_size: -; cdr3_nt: TGCGCCAGCAGCGCGGGGACAGGGGTGGCCACTGAAGCTTTCTTT; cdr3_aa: CASSAGTGVATEAFF
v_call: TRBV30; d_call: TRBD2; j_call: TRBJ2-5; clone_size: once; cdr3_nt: TGTGCCTGGAGTCGGCGGGAGACCCAGGAGACCCAGTACTTC; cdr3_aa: CAWSRRETQETQYF
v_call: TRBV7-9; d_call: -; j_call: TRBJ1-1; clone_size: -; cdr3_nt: TGTGCCAGCAGCCCTTCTTGGGGCGAGAACACTGAAGCTTTCTTT; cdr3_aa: CASSPSWGENTEAFF
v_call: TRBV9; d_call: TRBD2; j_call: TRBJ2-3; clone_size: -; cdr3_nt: TGTGCCAGCAGCTTAGCGGGAGTTGGGGATACGCAGTATTTT; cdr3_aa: CASSLAGVGDTQYF
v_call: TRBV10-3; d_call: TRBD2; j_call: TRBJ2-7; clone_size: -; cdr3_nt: TGTGCCATCAGTGATGTGAAAGGACTAGCGGGAGTAGTCTACGAGCAGTACTTC; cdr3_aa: CAISDVKGLAGVVYEQYF
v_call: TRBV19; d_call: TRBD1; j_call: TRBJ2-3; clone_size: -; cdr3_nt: TGTGCCAGTAACTCCAGGGGGCGAACAGATACGCAGTATTTT; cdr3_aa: CASNSRGRTDTQYF
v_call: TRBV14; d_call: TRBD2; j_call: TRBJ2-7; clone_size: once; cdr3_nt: TGTGCCAGCAGCCACCATCCGGACGGGGGGGGACTCGAGCAGTACTTC; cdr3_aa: CASSHHPDGGGLEQYF
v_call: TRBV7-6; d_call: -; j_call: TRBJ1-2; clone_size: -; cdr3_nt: TGTGCCAGCAGCTTAGGTTCGGGAAAGCACTATGGCTACACCTTC; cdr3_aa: CASSLGSGKHYGYTF
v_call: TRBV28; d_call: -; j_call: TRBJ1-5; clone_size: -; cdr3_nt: TGTGCCAGCCACCCGGTTGGGCCCAACAATCAGCCCCAGCATTTT; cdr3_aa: CASHPVGPNNQPQHF
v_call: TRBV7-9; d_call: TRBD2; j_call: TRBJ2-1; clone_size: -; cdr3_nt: TGTGCCAGCAGCCTAGACGGGAGGTCATCCAATGAGCAGTTCTTC; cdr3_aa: CASSLDGRSSNEQFF
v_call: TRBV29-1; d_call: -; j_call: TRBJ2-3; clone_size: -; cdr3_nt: TGCAGCGCCACGGGGTACACAGATACGCAGTATTTT; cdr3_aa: CSATGYTDTQYF
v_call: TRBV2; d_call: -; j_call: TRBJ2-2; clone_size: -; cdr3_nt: TGTGCCAGCAGTGTAGGAGCCTCGTTCAGCACCGGGGAGCTGTTTTTT; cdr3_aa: CASSVGASFSTGELFF